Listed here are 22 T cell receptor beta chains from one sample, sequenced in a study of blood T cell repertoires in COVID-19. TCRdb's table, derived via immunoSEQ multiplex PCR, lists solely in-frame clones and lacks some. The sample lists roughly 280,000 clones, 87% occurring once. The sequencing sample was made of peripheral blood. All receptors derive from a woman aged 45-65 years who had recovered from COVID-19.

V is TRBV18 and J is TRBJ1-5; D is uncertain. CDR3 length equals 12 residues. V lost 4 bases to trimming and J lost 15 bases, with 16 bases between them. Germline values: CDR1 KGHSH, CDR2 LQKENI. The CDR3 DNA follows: TGTGCCAGCTCACACGGGGAGGAAGCTAGGCATTTT. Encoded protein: CASSHGEEARHF.

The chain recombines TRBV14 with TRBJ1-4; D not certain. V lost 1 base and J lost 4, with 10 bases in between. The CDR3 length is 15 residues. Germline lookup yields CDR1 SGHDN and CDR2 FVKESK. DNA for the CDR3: TGTGCCAGCAGCCAAGGTCTAGCTTTTAATGAAAAACTGTTTTTT. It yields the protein CASSQGLAFNEKLFF.

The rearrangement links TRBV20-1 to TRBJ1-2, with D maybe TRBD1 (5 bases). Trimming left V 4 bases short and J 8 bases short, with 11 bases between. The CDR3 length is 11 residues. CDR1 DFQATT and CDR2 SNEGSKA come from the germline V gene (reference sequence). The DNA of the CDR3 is TGCAGTGCTAACCAGGGAACGGGCTACACCTTC. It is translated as CSANQGTGYTF.

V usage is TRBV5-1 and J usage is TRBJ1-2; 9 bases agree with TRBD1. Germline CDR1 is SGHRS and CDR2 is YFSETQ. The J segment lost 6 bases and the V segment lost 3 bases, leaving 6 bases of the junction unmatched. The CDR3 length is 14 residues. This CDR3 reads CASSSTGGPDGYTF. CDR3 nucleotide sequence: TGCGCCAGCAGCTCAACAGGGGGCCCTGATGGCTACACCTTC.

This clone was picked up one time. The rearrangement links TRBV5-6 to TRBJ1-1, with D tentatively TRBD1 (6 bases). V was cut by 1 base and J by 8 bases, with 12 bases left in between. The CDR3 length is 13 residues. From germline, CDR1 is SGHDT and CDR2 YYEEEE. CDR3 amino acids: CASSLLNRAEAFF. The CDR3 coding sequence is TGTGCCAGCAGCTTGTTGAACAGGGCCGAAGCTTTCTTT.

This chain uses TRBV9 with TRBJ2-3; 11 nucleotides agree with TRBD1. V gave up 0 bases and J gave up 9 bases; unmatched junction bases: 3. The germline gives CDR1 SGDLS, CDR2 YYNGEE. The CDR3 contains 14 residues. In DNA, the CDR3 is TGTGCCAGCAGCGTAGAGGGACAGGGGGTGACGCAGTATTTT. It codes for CASSVEGQGVTQYF.

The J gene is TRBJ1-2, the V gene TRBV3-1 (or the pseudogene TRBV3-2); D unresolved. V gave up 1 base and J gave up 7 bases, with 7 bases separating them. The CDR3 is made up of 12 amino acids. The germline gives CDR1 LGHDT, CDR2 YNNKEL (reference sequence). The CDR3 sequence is CASSQVRVGYTF. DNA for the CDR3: TGTGCCAGCAGCCAAGTTCGGGTTGGCTACACCTTC.

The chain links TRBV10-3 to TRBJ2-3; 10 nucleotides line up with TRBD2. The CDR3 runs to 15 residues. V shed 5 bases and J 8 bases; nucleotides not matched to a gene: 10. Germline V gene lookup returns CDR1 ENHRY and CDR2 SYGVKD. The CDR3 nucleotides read TGTGCCATCAGTCTCGAACTAGCGGGGAAGGTTACGCAGTATTTT. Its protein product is CAISLELAGKVTQYF.

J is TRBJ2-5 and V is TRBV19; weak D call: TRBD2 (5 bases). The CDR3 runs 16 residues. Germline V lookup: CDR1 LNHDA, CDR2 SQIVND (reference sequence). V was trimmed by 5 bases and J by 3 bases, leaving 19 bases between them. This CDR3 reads CASSSINKDGEETQYF. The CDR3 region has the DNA TGTGCCAGTAGTTCGATCAATAAGGACGGGGAAGAGACCCAGTACTTC.

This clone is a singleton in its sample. The chain's CDR3 is CASSQNSLNTEAFF. CDR3 DNA: TGCGCCAGCAGCCAAAATTCTTTGAACACTGAAGCTTTCTTT. The chain combines TRBV4-3 with TRBJ1-1; D unresolved. Deletions cut 2 bases from V and 0 bases from J, with 7 bases between. This CDR3 has 14 residues. Germline loops: CDR1 LGHNA, CDR2 YSLEER.

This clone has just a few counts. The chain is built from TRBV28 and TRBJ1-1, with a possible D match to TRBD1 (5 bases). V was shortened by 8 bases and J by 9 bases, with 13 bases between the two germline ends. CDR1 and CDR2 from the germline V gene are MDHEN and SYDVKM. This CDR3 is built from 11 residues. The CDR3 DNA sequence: TGTGCCAGCGGGGCGCGAAGGAAAGCTTTCTTT. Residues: CASGARRKAFF.

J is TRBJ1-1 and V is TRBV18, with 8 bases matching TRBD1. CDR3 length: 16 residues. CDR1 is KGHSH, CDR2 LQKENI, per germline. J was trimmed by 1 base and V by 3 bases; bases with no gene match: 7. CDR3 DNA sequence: TGTGCCAGCTCACCGGGCGCAGGGGGCGCGAACACTGAAGCTTTCTTT. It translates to CASSPGAGGANTEAFF.

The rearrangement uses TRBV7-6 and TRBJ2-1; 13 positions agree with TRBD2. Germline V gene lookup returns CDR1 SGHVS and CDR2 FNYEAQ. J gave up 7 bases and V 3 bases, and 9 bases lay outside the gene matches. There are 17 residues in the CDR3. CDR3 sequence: CASSLGLAGKRPNEQFF. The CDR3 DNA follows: TGTGCCAGCAGCTTGGGACTAGCGGGGAAACGGCCGAATGAGCAGTTCTTC.

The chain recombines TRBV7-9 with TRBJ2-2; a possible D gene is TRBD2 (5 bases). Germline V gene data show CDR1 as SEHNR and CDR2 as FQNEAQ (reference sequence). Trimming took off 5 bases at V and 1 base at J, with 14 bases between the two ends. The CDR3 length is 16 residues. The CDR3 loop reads CASSQAASLNTGELFF. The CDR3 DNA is TGTGCCAGCAGCCAAGCGGCCTCCTTGAACACCGGGGAGCTGTTTTTT.

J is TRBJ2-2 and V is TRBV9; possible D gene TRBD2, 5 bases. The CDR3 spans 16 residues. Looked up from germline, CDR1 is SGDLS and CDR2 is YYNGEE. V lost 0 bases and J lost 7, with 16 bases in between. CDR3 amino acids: CASSVGLASGGGELFF. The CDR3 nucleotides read TGTGCCAGCAGCGTAGGGCTAGCCTCCGGAGGCGGGGAGCTGTTTTTT.

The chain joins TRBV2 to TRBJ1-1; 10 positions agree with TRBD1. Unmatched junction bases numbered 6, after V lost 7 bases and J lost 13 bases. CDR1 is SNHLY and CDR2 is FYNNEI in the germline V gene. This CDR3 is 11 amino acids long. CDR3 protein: CASTTGGGHFF. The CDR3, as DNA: TGTGCCAGCACGACAGGGGGCGGACATTTCTTT.

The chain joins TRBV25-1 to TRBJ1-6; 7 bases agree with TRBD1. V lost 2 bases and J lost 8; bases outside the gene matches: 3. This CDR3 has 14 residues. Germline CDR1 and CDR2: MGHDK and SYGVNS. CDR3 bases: TGTGCCAGCAGTGAACAGGGGGTATATTCACCCCTCCACTTT. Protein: CASSEQGVYSPLHF. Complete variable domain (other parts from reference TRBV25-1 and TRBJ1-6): EADIYQTPRYLVIGTGKKITLECSQTMGHDKMYWYQQDPGMELHLIHYSYGVNSTEKGDLSSESTVSRIRTEHFPLTLESARPSHTSQYLCASSEQGVYSPLHFGNGTRLTVT.

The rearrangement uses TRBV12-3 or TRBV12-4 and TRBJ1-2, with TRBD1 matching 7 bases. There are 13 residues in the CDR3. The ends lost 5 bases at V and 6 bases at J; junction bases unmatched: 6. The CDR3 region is CASSPGTVHGYTF. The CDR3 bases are TGTGCCAGCAGTCCAGGGACAGTTCATGGCTACACCTTC.

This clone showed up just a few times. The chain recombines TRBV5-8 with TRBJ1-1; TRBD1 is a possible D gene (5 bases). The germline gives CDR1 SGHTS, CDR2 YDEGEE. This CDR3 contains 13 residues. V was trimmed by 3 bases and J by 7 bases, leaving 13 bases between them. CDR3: CASSSSGIGEAFF. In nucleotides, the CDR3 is TGTGCCAGCAGCTCGTCAGGGATCGGTGAAGCTTTCTTT.

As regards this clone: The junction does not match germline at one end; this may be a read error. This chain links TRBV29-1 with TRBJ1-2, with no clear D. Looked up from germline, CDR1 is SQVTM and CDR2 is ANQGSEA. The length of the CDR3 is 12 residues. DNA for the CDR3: TGCAGCGTGGAAGAGTGGAGCTATGGCTACACCTTC. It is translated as CSVEEWSYGYTF.

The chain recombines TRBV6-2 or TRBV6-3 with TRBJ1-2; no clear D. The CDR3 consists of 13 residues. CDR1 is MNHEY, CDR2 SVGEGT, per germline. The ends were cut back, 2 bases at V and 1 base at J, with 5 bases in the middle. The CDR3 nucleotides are TGTGCCAGCAGTTACGGCGGTAACTATGGCTACACCTTC. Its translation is CASSYGGNYGYTF.

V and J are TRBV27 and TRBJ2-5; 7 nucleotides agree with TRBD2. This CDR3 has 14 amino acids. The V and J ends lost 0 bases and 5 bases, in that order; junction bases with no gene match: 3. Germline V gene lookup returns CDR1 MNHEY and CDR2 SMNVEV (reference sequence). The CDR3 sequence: CASSLSWGGETQYF. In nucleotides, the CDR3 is TGTGCCAGCAGTTTATCATGGGGGGGGGAGACCCAGTACTTC.